This is a list of T cell receptor beta chains from one sample in a study of OX40 agonist ivuxolimab in advanced cancers. Clones were sequenced by immunoSEQ multiplex PCR, and TCRdb holds only the in-frame ones, with some missing. The repertoire consists of tens of thousands of clones, with 86% occurring once and the leading ten covering about 2.4%. The material sequenced was CD4+ or CD8+ T cells sorted from blood, taken in a trial of the OX40 agonist ivuxolimab. These receptors all come from an adult with an advanced solid tumor such as melanoma, head and neck, liver or kidney cancer. The CDR3 runs from the conserved cysteine through the conserved F or W. The D gene is left open where the match is weak. Size is stated for part of the rows, as once, few or many counts, or as a class when the clone is expanded.

d_gene,v_gene,abundance,j_gene,CDR3nt,CDR3aa
TRBD1,TRBV6-5,-,TRBJ1-2,TGTGCCAGCAGCTCCGGGACAGGTGGTGGCTACACCTTC,CASSSGTGGGYTF
-,TRBV7-7,-,TRBJ2-5,TGTGCTAGCACCCCAAGGCTTGGGTCGGAGACCCAGTACTTC,CASTPRLGSETQYF
-,TRBV30,-,TRBJ2-6,TGTGCCTGGAGTGTACGCCCGTCGGGGGCCAACGTCCTGACTTTC,CAWSVRPSGANVLTF
-,TRBV11-3,-,TRBJ2-6,TGTGCCAGCAGCCTAAACTCTGGGGCCAACGTCCTGACTTTC,CASSLNSGANVLTF
-,TRBV15,-,TRBJ2-5,TGTGCCACCAGAGGGGCAGGGGAGACCCAGTACTTC,CATRGAGETQYF
-,TRBV7-2,-,TRBJ1-3,TGTGCCAGCAGCTTCACCCTGGGGGGGCTGACTGGAAACACCATATATTTT,CASSFTLGGLTGNTIYF
-,TRBV7-6,-,TRBJ1-1,TGTGCCAGCAGCCCCCTAACAGGGATCACTGAAGCTTTCTTT,CASSPLTGITEAFF
-,TRBV18,-,TRBJ1-4,TGTGCCAGCTCACCACGTGGAGGAACGGAAAAACTGTTTTTT,CASSPRGGTEKLFF
-,TRBV27,-,TRBJ2-2,TGTGCCAGCACCCCATCGAGGGGATCGGACACCGGGGAGCTGTTTTTT,CASTPSRGSDTGELFF
TRBD2,TRBV10-3,-,TRBJ2-5,TGTGCCATTGGACTAGCGGGGGAAGAGACCCAGTACTTC,CAIGLAGEETQYF
-,TRBV28,few,TRBJ2-7,TGTGCCAGCAGTCGGGGGTTCAGCGGCTACGAGCAGTACTTC,CASSRGFSGYEQYF
-,TRBV6-5,-,TRBJ2-7,TGTGCCAGCAGTTCCGACAGGGAGGTCCGCGACGAGCAGTACTTC,CASSSDREVRDEQYF
TRBD1,TRBV19,-,TRBJ2-4,TGTGCCAGTAGTATGGATCCGTTGGACAGGAAAAACATTCAGTACTTC,CASSMDPLDRKNIQYF
-,TRBV18,-,TRBJ1-1,TGTGCCAGCTCGGGCGGGAACACTGAAGCTTTCTTT,CASSGGNTEAFF
TRBD1,TRBV6-1,-,TRBJ2-7,TGTGCCACCGAAGGGGGCGGTCAAAACTACGAGCAGTACTTC,CATEGGGQNYEQYF
-,TRBV7-2,-,TRBJ2-7,TGTGCCAGCAGCAACCAAGAGGGCAGTCACGAGCAGTACTTC,CASSNQEGSHEQYF
TRBD2,TRBV4-1,-,TRBJ2-2,TGCGCCAGCAGCCAGCTAGCGGGGGGGCCGCGCACCGGGGAGCTGTTTTTT,CASSQLAGGPRTGELFF
-,TRBV6-1,-,TRBJ2-3,TGTGCCAGCAGTGAGTGGCAGACATTGGATACGCAGTATTTT,CASSEWQTLDTQYF
TRBD1,TRBV5-1,-,TRBJ2-1,TGCGCCAGCAGCCCCGACAGGGAAGTTAGTAATGAGCAGTTCTTC,CASSPDREVSNEQFF
TRBD2,TRBV6-5,-,TRBJ2-7,TGTGCCAGCAGTTACCTTAGCGGGGGGGCCTACGAGCAGTACTTC,CASSYLSGGAYEQYF
TRBD1,TRBV5-1,-,TRBJ2-1,TGCGCCAGCAGCCCCCGGGGACAGGGGGGGTACAATGAGCAGTTCTTC,CASSPRGQGGYNEQFF
-,TRBV28,once,TRBJ2-7,TGTGCCAGCAGTTCCTATGACAGATACTACGAGCAGTACTTC,CASSSYDRYYEQYF
-,TRBV27,-,TRBJ1-1,TGTGCCAGCAGTACAGGGTTGGCTGAAGCTTTCTTT,CASSTGLAEAFF
-,TRBV6-6,-,TRBJ1-1,TGTGCCATCAGTGAGACCTCGACTGAAGCTTTCTTT,CAISETSTEAFF
-,TRBV5-4,-,TRBJ2-7,TGTGCCAGCAGCCGCCCCGGGACGGCATCCTACGAGCAGTACTTC,CASSRPGTASYEQYF
TRBD1,TRBV4-2,-,TRBJ1-6,TGTGCCAGCAGCCAAGGGGCGGACAGGGGTTTAGACTCCTATAATTCACCCCTCCACTTT,CASSQGADRGLDSYNSPLHF
-,TRBV2,-,TRBJ1-5,TGTGCCAGCAACGTACAGGGAGATCAGCCCCAGCATTTT,CASNVQGDQPQHF
-,TRBV7-9,-,TRBJ1-5,TGTGCCAGCAGCGTTAGGGATTCTCAGCCCCAGCATTTT,CASSVRDSQPQHF
TRBD2,TRBV18,-,TRBJ2-2,TGTGCCAGCTCACCAACCCCCCCTAGCGGGACTAACACCGGGGAGCTGTTTTTT,CASSPTPPSGTNTGELFF
-,TRBV6-4,-,TRBJ1-6,TGTGCCAGCAGTGAACAGGGCGGTCATTCACCCCTCCACTTT,CASSEQGGHSPLHF
-,TRBV15,-,TRBJ1-4,TGTGCCACCAGCAGAGATTTGGGCAGGGATAATGAAAAACTGTTTTTT,CATSRDLGRDNEKLFF
TRBD2,TRBV10-3,once,TRBJ2-4,TGTGCCATCAGTGGCCGCCGGGAAGCGGGGGCGGGCATTCAGTACTTC,CAISGRREAGAGIQYF
TRBD1,TRBV5-4,-,TRBJ1-2,TGTGCCAGCAGCCCCAGGGGGGGTGGCTACACCTTC,CASSPRGGGYTF
-,TRBV11-3,-,TRBJ2-2,TGTGCCAGCAGCCCCGGGGGCACCGGGGAGCTGTTTTTT,CASSPGGTGELFF
-,TRBV7-9,-,TRBJ2-7,TGTGCCAGCAGTTCTGACAGGCAGGGATACGAGCAGTACTTC,CASSSDRQGYEQYF
-,TRBV10-3,-,TRBJ2-7,TGTGCCATCAGTGACTCGAGGAAACTCTCCTACGAGCAGTACTTC,CAISDSRKLSYEQYF
TRBD2,TRBV7-2,-,TRBJ2-7,TGTGCCAGCAGCCCTCCGGGACTAGTTTTGGGCGAGCAGTACTTC,CASSPPGLVLGEQYF
-,TRBV7-2,-,TRBJ2-1,TGTGCCAGCAGCCAGCTAGAGGCCAATGAGCAGTTCTTC,CASSQLEANEQFF
-,TRBV2,-,TRBJ1-1,TGTGCCAGCAGTGGACAGTTGAACACTGAAGCTTTCTTT,CASSGQLNTEAFF
-,TRBV11-3,-,TRBJ2-5,TGTGCCAGCAGCTTAGGGGGGGACTTACAAGAGACCCAGTACTTC,CASSLGGDLQETQYF
-,TRBV5-1,-,TRBJ1-1,TGCGCCAGCAGCTGGGGGGCCGGCATGAACACTGAAGCTTTCTTT,CASSWGAGMNTEAFF
-,TRBV11-2,-,TRBJ2-1,TGTGCCAGCAGCTTCCTGGGAGGTTCCTACAATGAGCAGTTCTTC,CASSFLGGSYNEQFF
TRBD2,TRBV7-9,-,TRBJ2-3,TGTGCCAGCAGCGCGCGGACTAGCGGGAGGATCACAGATACGCAGTATTTT,CASSARTSGRITDTQYF
-,TRBV7-6,once,TRBJ1-1,TGTGCCAGCAGCTCCCTGATGGAAGCTTTCTTT,CASSSLMEAFF
TRBD1,TRBV7-7,-,TRBJ2-7,TGTGCTAGCAGGCCAGACAGGGGCTTTTACGAGCAGTACTTC,CASRPDRGFYEQYF
TRBD1,TRBV19,-,TRBJ2-5,TGTGCCAGTAGTATATCAGGACAGGGCAATTGGGAGACCCAGTACTTC,CASSISGQGNWETQYF
TRBD1,TRBV7-8,once,TRBJ2-3,TGTGCCAGCAGCCCCCCACAGGGGGCAGGGAATACGCAGTATTTT,CASSPPQGAGNTQYF
-,TRBV19,-,TRBJ1-2,TGTGCCAGTAGTATGGTGGGGCCCCGGATGAGTAGTGGGGGCTACACCTTC,CASSMVGPRMSSGGYTF
-,TRBV4-3,few,TRBJ2-2,TGCGCCAGCAGCTGGACGGGGGCGTCCGGGGAGCTGTTTTTT,CASSWTGASGELFF
-,TRBV30,-,TRBJ2-1,TGTGCCTGGACCGCCCCAGGGGGGACGGATGAGCAGTTCTTC,CAWTAPGGTDEQFF
-,TRBV5-1,-,TRBJ1-5,TGCGCCAGCAGCTTGGCCCCCGGTAGCAATCAGCCCCAGCATTTT,CASSLAPGSNQPQHF
-,TRBV4-1,-,TRBJ2-1,TGCGCCAGCAGCCAGGAAGCCCGCTCCTACAATGAGCAGTTCTTC,CASSQEARSYNEQFF
-,TRBV30,-,TRBJ1-3,TGTGCCTGGGATACATCTGGAAACACCATATATTTT,CAWDTSGNTIYF
-,TRBV28,-,TRBJ2-1,TGTGCCAGCAGTTCCCAGGGTTGGAATGAGCAGTTCTTC,CASSSQGWNEQFF
-,TRBV5-1,-,TRBJ1-2,TGCGCCAGCAGCTTAAACGAAGACTATGGCTACACCTTC,CASSLNEDYGYTF